What follows are 30 T cell receptor beta chains derived from one specimen sequenced in a study of CD8 T cells in Susac syndrome. After extraction with the RNeasy kit, 0.5 to 1 ug of the RNA was reverse transcribed using random hexamers. Each CDR3 protein gets one entry after TCRdb re-called the immunoSEQ multiplex PCR reads with MiXCR. The table includes about 76,000 distinct CDR3 sequences, around 90% detected once. The sample consisted of CD8+ T cells from PBMCs. Source of these receptors: a human donor with multiple sclerosis.

V gene TRBV20-1 combines with J gene TRBJ2-4, with D perhaps given as TRBD1 or TRBD2 (5 bases each). Trimming stripped 6 bases from V and 2 bases from J, with 11 bases between. CDR1 is DFQATT, CDR2 SNEGSKA, per germline (reference sequence). The CDR3 is made up of 13 amino acids. In DNA form, the CDR3 reads TGCAGTGCCCCGGGACCAACCAAAAACATTCAGTACTTC. Residues: CSAPGPTKNIQYF.

This clonotype was detected once. The rearrangement links TRBV28 to TRBJ1-1, with 9 bases identical to TRBD1. Per germline, CDR1 MDHEN and CDR2 SYDVKM. This CDR3 region has 13 residues. Trimming took 6 bases from V and 10 from J; bases not matched to a gene: 9. CDR3 DNA: TGTGCCAGCAGCCAGGGACAGGGAAGAACAGCTTTCTTT. This sequence encodes CASSQGQGRTAFF. Looking up the rest from reference TRBV28 and TRBJ1-1 gives the full variable domain: DVKVTQSSRYLVKRTGEKVFLECVQDMDHENMFWYRQDPGLGLRLIYFSYDVKMKEKGDIPEGYSVSREKKERFSLILESASTNQTSMYLCASSQGQGRTAFFGQGTRLTVV.

The chain employs TRBV3-2 and TRBJ2-1. TRBV3-2 is a documented pseudogene. This CDR3 has 8 amino acids. The CDR3 sequence is CASSPQFF. CDR3 sequence (DNA): TGTGCCAGCAGCCCCCAGTTCTTC.

This chain joins TRBV11-1 and TRBJ2-1; D is unresolved. The CDR3 spans 15 residues. V shed 4 bases and J shed 0 bases, with 10 bases lying between them. Germline V CDR1 and CDR2: SGHAT, FQDESV (reference sequence). The CDR3 sequence is CASSSRTSSYNEQFF. The CDR3 coding sequence is TGTGCCAGCAGCTCGCGGACGAGCTCCTACAATGAGCAGTTCTTC.

V usage is TRBV5-1 and J usage is TRBJ2-7; no definite D call. The CDR3 has 13 amino acids. Germline CDR1 and CDR2: SGHRS and YFSETQ. Trimming took 4 bases from V and 4 from J, leaving 12 bases between them. CDR3 in DNA: TGCGCCAGCAGCCAAGCGATCAGTTACGAGCAGTACTTC. This gives the protein CASSQAISYEQYF.

This clonotype was detected a few times. The V and J genes are TRBV28 and TRBJ1-1, with D possibly TRBD1 on 5 matching bases. Looked up from germline, CDR1 is MDHEN and CDR2 is SYDVKM. V was pared by 1 base and J by 6 bases, with 12 bases between. This CDR3 comprises 14 residues. The CDR3 nucleotides read TGTGCCAGCAGTTTATCAGGGACGGGGGCTGAAGCTTTCTTT. It encodes CASSLSGTGAEAFF.

The chain links TRBV7-9 to TRBJ1-3; no clear D gene. Germline V CDR1 and CDR2: SEHNR, FQNEAQ (reference sequence). V gave up 8 bases and J gave up 0 bases, with 11 bases separating them. CDR3 length: 14 amino acids. The CDR3 DNA follows: TGTGCCAGCGTTGCTCGGTACTCTGGAAACACCATATATTTT. Amino acids: CASVARYSGNTIYF.

The chain has TRBV4-1 and TRBJ2-1; possibly TRBD2 for D (6 bases). This CDR3 has 16 residues. The germline V and J ends were trimmed by 2 bases and 1 base, with 12 bases remaining between them. CDR1 is MGHRA and CDR2 is YSYEKL in the germline V gene. CDR3 in amino acids: CASSQYLAGSYNEQFF. In nucleotides, the CDR3 is TGCGCCAGCAGCCAATATCTGGCGGGGTCCTACAATGAGCAGTTCTTC.

This clonotype has a single count. This rearrangement joins TRBV7-9 to TRBJ1-1; D might be TRBD1 (6 bases). Trimming took off 5 bases at V and 8 bases at J, with 12 bases between the two ends. This CDR3 spans 12 amino acids. Germline V lookup: CDR1 SEHNR, CDR2 FQNEAQ (reference sequence). Written as DNA, the CDR3 is TGTGCCAGCAGCCCCAACAGGGTAGAAGCTTTCTTT. Translated, it gives CASSPNRVEAFF.

In DNA, the CDR3 is TGTGCCAGCAGTTACGCCCAGGGGTACAACACTGAAGCTTTCTTT. Translating it yields CASSYAQGYNTEAFF. The chain combines TRBV6-5 with TRBJ1-1, with TRBD1 as a possible D gene (6 bases). Germline assignment: CDR1 MNHEY and CDR2 SVGAGI. The CDR3 is 15 amino acids. The V end was cut by 2 bases, the J end by 2 bases, with 12 bases between.

V gene TRBV3-1 combines with J gene TRBJ1-1, with 9 bases lining up with TRBD1. This CDR3 has 14 residues. CDR1 is LGHDT and CDR2 is YNNKEL in the germline V gene (reference sequence). With 7 bases clipped from V and 3 bases from J, the junction kept 6 bases outside the gene matches. The CDR3 region is CASTRDREDTEAFF. CDR3 in DNA: TGTGCCAGCACCCGGGACAGGGAAGACACTGAAGCTTTCTTT.

V gene TRBV12-3 or TRBV12-4 combines with J gene TRBJ1-4; 10 bases match TRBD1. The length of the CDR3 is 17 residues. Germline trimming cut 1 base from V and 6 bases from J; bases unmatched to any gene: 8. DNA for the CDR3: TGTGCCAGCAGTTTAGGGTCTGTGGACAGGGGGTATGAAAAACTGTTTTTT. This translates into CASSLGSVDRGYEKLFF.

The gene calls are TRBV2 and TRBJ2-7; D uncertain. This CDR3 is built from 15 residues. Germline V gene lookup returns CDR1 SNHLY and CDR2 FYNNEI. V was clipped by 6 bases and J by 7 bases, with 22 bases between them. CDR3 in amino acids: CASRDPRSTPEEQYF. The CDR3 DNA follows: TGTGCCAGCAGAGATCCTAGATCCACGCCAGAGGAGCAGTACTTC.

The chain joins TRBV20-1 to TRBJ2-5; D is ambiguous. This CDR3 contains 15 residues. Per the germline V gene, CDR1 is DFQATT and CDR2 is SNEGSKA (reference sequence). Trimming pared 4 bases from V and 5 bases from J, leaving 20 bases between. The DNA for the CDR3 is TGCAGTGCTACGTTTCCTCGGACGTCGTTGGAGACCCAGTACTTC. Encoded protein: CSATFPRTSLETQYF.

The chain is built from TRBV19 and TRBJ2-6; D not resolved. V was pared by 3 bases and J by 0 bases, with 9 bases between. The germline V gene encodes CDR1 LNHDA and CDR2 SQIVND (reference sequence). The CDR3 runs 16 residues. CDR3 nucleotides: TGTGCCAGTAGTATTAGTGAGTACTCTGGGGCCAACGTCCTGACTTTC. Protein: CASSISEYSGANVLTF.

The chain is built from TRBV20-1 and TRBJ2-7, with 8 bases fitting TRBD2. Germline lookup yields CDR1 DFQATT and CDR2 SNEGSKA (reference sequence). V gave up 4 bases and J gave up 2 bases; unmatched junction bases: 4. The CDR3 is 13 residues long. The CDR3 DNA is TGCAGTGCTAAAGCGGGAGTCACCTACGAGCAGTACTTC. This translates into CSAKAGVTYEQYF.

The chain carries TRBV7-9 and TRBJ2-2; 9 bases are shared with TRBD1. This CDR3 contains 15 residues. V was pared by 4 bases and J by 3 bases, with 3 bases of the junction left unmatched. Germline V gene sequence: CDR1 SEHNR, CDR2 FQNEAQ (reference sequence). The CDR3, as DNA: TGTGCCAGCAGCTCCCGGGACAGGGACACCGGGGAGCTGTTTTTT. It yields the protein CASSSRDRDTGELFF.

This chain joins TRBV27 and TRBJ2-1; D call uncertain. The germline gives CDR1 MNHEY, CDR2 SMNVEV (reference sequence). This CDR3 region has 17 residues. V lost 0 bases, J lost 0 bases, and 12 bases lay in between. The CDR3 sequence: CASSLSGAHSSYNEQFF. CDR3 DNA sequence: TGTGCCAGCAGTTTATCAGGAGCGCACAGCTCCTACAATGAGCAGTTCTTC.

The CDR3 DNA sequence: TGTGCCAGTAGTACCTGGACTAGCGGACCTAATGAGCAGTTCTTC. Its translation: CASSTWTSGPNEQFF. This chain uses TRBV19 with TRBJ2-1; the match to TRBD2 covers 10 bases. This CDR3 has 15 amino acids. After removal of 4 bases from V and 7 bases from J, the junction contained 7 bases not matched to a gene. Germline loops: CDR1 LNHDA, CDR2 SQIVND (reference sequence).

J is TRBJ1-1 and V is TRBV12-3 or TRBV12-4, with TRBD1 matching 9 bases. The ends lost 5 bases at V and 5 bases at J; junction bases unmatched: 3. The CDR3 contains 13 residues. For the CDR3, the DNA is TGTGCCAGCAGTAACAGGGGGCCTACTGAAGCTTTCTTT. Amino acids: CASSNRGPTEAFF.

The CDR3 nucleotides are TGTGCCAGCAGCCAAGTCGGCCAGGGGAACACCGGGGAGCTGTTTTTT. Its protein product is CASSQVGQGNTGELFF. V gene TRBV14 combines with J gene TRBJ2-2; a weak D match, TRBD1 (5 bases). V was cut by 1 base and J by 1 base, with 10 bases left in between. This CDR3 has 16 amino acids. In germline, CDR1 is SGHDN, CDR2 FVKESK.

The chain recombines TRBV4-2 with TRBJ1-2; D unclear. CDR3 length equals 15 residues. Germline V lookup: CDR1 LGHNA, CDR2 YNFKEQ. The V end lost 0 bases, the J end lost 8 bases, and 16 bases lay between the germline ends. DNA of the CDR3: TGTGCCAGCAGCCAAGAAAAGGTTTGGAGCGGAGGCTACACCTTC. Translation: CASSQEKVWSGGYTF.

This rearrangement joins TRBV12-5 to TRBJ2-1, with 10 bases identical to TRBD2. The CDR3 is 15 amino acids. Trimming at V came to 6 bases and at J to 4 bases, leaving 6 bases not matched to a gene. CDR1 LGHNT and CDR2 FRNRAP come from the germline V gene. CDR3 loop: CASGFGTSAYNEQFF. The CDR3 nucleotides read TGTGCTAGTGGCTTCGGGACTAGCGCTTACAATGAGCAGTTCTTC.

V is TRBV12-3 or TRBV12-4 and J is TRBJ2-7; D not certain. V was trimmed by 7 bases and J by 2 bases, leaving 15 bases between them. This CDR3 comprises 14 residues. The CDR3 is CASTTGDLTYEQYF. The CDR3 DNA is TGTGCCAGCACTACTGGGGATCTAACCTACGAGCAGTACTTC.

This sequence joins TRBV6-1 and TRBJ2-7, with 10 bases fitting TRBD1. Germline V gene sequence: CDR1 MNHNS, CDR2 SASEGT. With 0 bases clipped from V and 7 bases from J, the junction kept 6 bases outside the gene matches. The CDR3 has 15 residues. In nucleotides, the CDR3 is TGTGCCAGCAGTGAAGCGAGACAGGGGGCGAGGGAGCAGTACTTC. Protein sequence: CASSEARQGAREQYF.

The J gene is TRBJ2-1, the V gene TRBV12-3 or TRBV12-4; D possibly corresponds to TRBD2 (5 bases). Trimming shortened V by 3 bases and J by 4 bases, and 10 bases separated the two germline ends. The CDR3 has 14 residues. Written as DNA, the CDR3 is TGTGCCAGCAGTTTGAGCGGCCAGTACAATGAGCAGTTCTTC. This translates into CASSLSGQYNEQFF.

The rearrangement joins TRBV19 to TRBJ2-2, with 7 bases aligning to TRBD2. With V trimmed by 3 bases and J by 6 bases, 13 bases remained unmatched. From germline, CDR1 is LNHDA and CDR2 SQIVND (reference sequence). There are 17 residues in the CDR3. DNA of the CDR3: TGTGCCAGTAGTATCCTGGCACCAGCGGGAAACGCCGGGGAGCTGTTTTTT. This codes for CASSILAPAGNAGELFF.

This chain uses TRBV4-1 with TRBJ2-2, with D unresolved. Trimming stripped 4 bases from V and 4 bases from J, with 7 bases between. The germline V gene has CDR1 MGHRA and CDR2 YSYEKL. There are 13 residues in the CDR3. CDR3 coding DNA: TGCGCCAGCAGCCCCCACAGCACCGGGGAGCTGTTTTTT. Its protein product is CASSPHSTGELFF.

The gene calls are TRBV28 and TRBJ2-7; D might be TRBD2 (6 bases). Germline loops: CDR1 MDHEN, CDR2 SYDVKM. The length of the CDR3 is 10 residues. With 9 bases removed from V and 7 bases from J, the gap between germline ends came to 10 bases. The CDR3 sequence: CASLGGEQYF. The CDR3 DNA is TGTGCCAGTCTTGGGGGGGAGCAGTACTTC.

V is TRBV2 and J is TRBJ2-7, with D maybe TRBD1 (5 bases). V shed 3 bases and J shed 5 bases, with 14 bases lying between them. Germline CDR1 reads SNHLY; CDR2 reads FYNNEI. The CDR3 runs to 14 residues. In DNA form, the CDR3 reads TGTGCCAGCAGTGATGAACGGACAAAAGACGAGCAGTACTTC. This gives the protein CASSDERTKDEQYF.